Each of the 22 T cell receptor beta chains below was sequenced from the same sample in a study of technical replicates of blood from four donors. Sequenced by immunoSEQ multiplex PCR; TCRdb stores in-frame clones only, minus some. The sample gives more than 70,000 clones, 90% to 95% of which show up once; under 0.3% is in the top ten. The specimen sequenced was T cells isolated from PBMCs. All receptors derive from a human donor in good health.

The chain employs TRBV30 and TRBJ1-5, with D unresolved. Germline lookup yields CDR1 GTSNPN and CDR2 SVGIG (reference sequence). The CDR3 covers 13 residues. Trimming removed 2 bases from V and 5 bases from J, with 10 bases in between. The CDR3 coding sequence is TGTGCCTGGAGTCGGGGTTGGGATCAGCCCCAGCATTTT. Translated: CAWSRGWDQPQHF.

The chain joins TRBV9 to TRBJ2-7; 8 bases agree with TRBD2. There are 14 residues in the CDR3. J lost 9 bases, V lost 0 bases, and 8 bases had no gene match. In germline, CDR1 is SGDLS, CDR2 YYNGEE. In nucleotides, the CDR3 is TGTGCCAGCAGCGTAGGTGGAGAACTAGCGGTGCAGTACTTC. Translated, it gives CASSVGGELAVQYF.

V is TRBV6-5 and J is TRBJ1-6; D gene ambiguous. CDR3 length: 14 residues. V dropped 4 bases and J dropped 6 bases, with 10 bases sitting between them. The germline gives CDR1 MNHEY, CDR2 SVGAGI. CDR3 region: CASSFTRSNSPLHF. The DNA for the CDR3 is TGTGCCAGCAGTTTTACACGGAGTAATTCACCCCTCCACTTT.

This chain joins TRBV2 and TRBJ2-3; D is ambiguous. This CDR3 region has 13 residues. Germline V lookup: CDR1 SNHLY, CDR2 FYNNEI. V was pared by 7 bases and J by 1 base, with 9 bases between. The CDR3 nucleotides are TGTGCCAGCAATAATCAGGGCACAGATACGCAGTATTTT. Translation: CASNNQGTDTQYF.

V and J are TRBV7-9 and TRBJ1-5; 7 bases fit TRBD1. Germline V lookup: CDR1 SEHNR, CDR2 FQNEAQ (reference sequence). The CDR3 is 14 amino acids. V was pared by 5 bases and J by 3 bases, with 4 bases of the junction left unmatched. CDR3 nucleotides: TGTGCCAGCAGCCTGGACAGGCCCAATCAGCCCCAGCATTTT. It yields the protein CASSLDRPNQPQHF. The complete variable domain, with remaining parts taken from reference TRBV7-9 and TRBJ1-5, reads DTGVSQNPRHKITKRGQNVTFRCDPISEHNRLYWYRQTLGQGPEFLTYFQNEAQLEKSRLLSDRFSAERPKGSFSTLEIQRTEQGDSAMYLCASSLDRPNQPQHFGDGTRLSIL.

The chain joins TRBV7-8 to TRBJ1-5, with 7 positions matching TRBD1. Looked up from germline, CDR1 is SGHVS and CDR2 is FQNEAQ. This CDR3 region has 16 residues. J lost 0 bases, V lost 5 bases, and 7 bases had no gene match. DNA of the CDR3: TGTGCCAGCAGCCAATCACAGGGGACTAGCAATCAGCCCCAGCATTTT. Translating gives CASSQSQGTSNQPQHF.

J is TRBJ2-3 and V is TRBV5-4, with D maybe TRBD1 (6 bases). Germline V gene data show CDR1 as SGHNT and CDR2 as YYREEE (reference sequence). There are 16 residues in the CDR3. V was clipped by 1 base and J by 0 bases, with 12 bases between them. The CDR3 DNA sequence: TGTGCCAGCAGCTTGTATGGGACAACTAGCACAGATACGCAGTATTTT. Protein product: CASSLYGTTSTDTQYF.

The chain is built from TRBV25-1 and TRBJ1-4, with TRBD1 matching 7 bases. CDR3 length: 17 residues. V lost 11 bases, J lost 0 bases, and 15 bases stayed unmatched. The V gene's germline CDR1 is MGHDK and CDR2 SYGVNS. The CDR3 DNA reads as TGTGCCTGGTTGGACAGGAAGGAGGGTGCAACTAATGAAAAACTGTTTTTT. Residues: CAWLDRKEGATNEKLFF. The entire variable domain, with the rest obtained from reference TRBV25-1 and TRBJ1-4, is as follows: EADIYQTPRYLVIGTGKKITLECSQTMGHDKMYWYQQDPGMELHLIHYSYGVNSTEKGDLSSESTVSRIRTEHFPLTLESARPSHTSQYLCAWLDRKEGATNEKLFFGSGTQLSVL.

The chain employs TRBV11-2 and TRBJ2-7; 8 nucleotides align to TRBD1. The trim removed 3 bases at V and 1 base at J, leaving 5 bases unmatched. Germline assignment: CDR1 SGHAT and CDR2 FQNNGV. This CDR3 has 15 residues. This CDR3 reads CASSFRRQGSYEQYF. Here the CDR3 DNA reads TGTGCCAGCAGCTTTCGGAGACAGGGGTCCTACGAGCAGTACTTC.

The chain is built from TRBV13 and TRBJ1-6; TRBD1 matches 12 bases. This CDR3 comprises 16 residues. After removal of 6 bases from V and 7 bases from J, the junction contained 7 bases not matched to a gene. In germline, CDR1 is PRHDT, CDR2 FYEKMQ (reference sequence). CDR3 sequence: CASSRPGQGANSPLHF. As DNA, the CDR3 is TGTGCCAGCAGTCGACCGGGACAGGGGGCAAATTCACCCCTCCACTTT.

V usage is TRBV7-2 and J usage is TRBJ1-2; TRBD1 aligns across 9 bases. The CDR3 has 15 residues. Per germline, CDR1 SGHTA and CDR2 FQGNSA. The J segment lost 6 bases and the V segment lost 1 base, leaving 6 bases of the junction unmatched. CDR3 protein: CASSLEYRGLDGYTF. DNA for the CDR3: TGTGCCAGCAGCTTAGAGTACAGGGGGCTGGATGGCTACACCTTC.

This chain joins TRBV27 and TRBJ2-2; 8 bases line up with TRBD2. CDR3 length equals 15 residues. The germline gives CDR1 MNHEY, CDR2 SMNVEV (reference sequence). Germline trimming cut 2 bases from V and 7 bases from J; bases unmatched to any gene: 6. This chain's CDR3 is CASSLGSGSIGELFF. CDR3 coding DNA: TGTGCCAGCAGTTTAGGAAGCGGGAGTATCGGGGAGCTGTTTTTT.

The V and J genes are TRBV9 and TRBJ1-1; 10 positions agree with TRBD1. J lost 4 bases, V lost 3 bases, and 6 bases had no gene match. From germline, CDR1 is SGDLS and CDR2 YYNGEE. This CDR3 contains 15 residues. CDR3 nucleotide sequence: TGTGCCAGCAGCGGGGGGACAGGGGAAGGCACTGAAGCTTTCTTT. Translating it yields CASSGGTGEGTEAFF. The full variable domain, rest sourced from reference TRBV9 and TRBJ1-1, is DSGVTQTPKHLITATGQRVTLRCSPRSGDLSVYWYQQSLDQGLQFLIQYYNGEERAKGNILERFSAQQFPDLHSELNLSSLELGDSALYFCASSGGTGEGTEAFFGQGTRLTVV.

The chain combines TRBV4-1 with TRBJ2-2; D is perhaps TRBD1 (5 bases). The CDR3 spans 14 residues. Germline CDR1 and CDR2: MGHRA and YSYEKL. With 1 base removed from V and 6 bases from J, the gap between germline ends came to 9 bases. The CDR3 bases are TGCGCCAGCAGCCAAGGAGTGGGGCCCGGGGAGCTGTTTTTT. Its protein product is CASSQGVGPGELFF.

In DNA, the CDR3 is TGTGCCAGTACCCCCACCGGTTCCTACAATGAGCAGTTCTTC. Its protein is CASTPTGSYNEQFF. The chain uses TRBV19 and TRBJ2-1; D is unresolved. The V end lost 7 bases, the J end lost 1 base, and 11 bases lay between the germline ends. The CDR3 totals 14 residues. Germline-derived CDR1 and CDR2 are LNHDA and SQIVND (reference sequence).

The chain recombines TRBV5-6 with TRBJ2-7; no clear D gene. The CDR3 sequence is 17 residues long. Germline loops: CDR1 SGHDT, CDR2 YYEEEE. Trimming stripped 1 base from V and 0 bases from J, with 17 bases between. The CDR3 sequence is CASSLNGEAPSSYEQYF. The CDR3 DNA reads TGTGCCAGCAGCTTGAATGGTGAGGCCCCCAGCTCCTACGAGCAGTACTTC.

The chain has TRBV19 and TRBJ2-5, with 7 bases identical to TRBD1. This CDR3 has 16 amino acids. CDR1 LNHDA and CDR2 SQIVND come from the germline V gene (reference sequence). V lost 3 bases to trimming and J lost 5 bases; unmatched junction nucleotides: 12. The CDR3 region is CASSIPLHRGGETQYF. The CDR3 DNA follows: TGTGCCAGTAGTATTCCCCTTCACAGGGGTGGGGAGACCCAGTACTTC.

This chain links TRBV5-1 with TRBJ2-5; perhaps TRBD1 as D (6 bases). CDR1 and CDR2 (germline): SGHRS, YFSETQ. This CDR3 has 14 amino acids. V lost 0 bases and J lost 1, with 7 bases in between. The CDR3 nucleotides read TGCGCCAGCAGCTTGGACAGGGCCCAAGAGACCCAGTACTTC. Translated, it gives CASSLDRAQETQYF.

The rearrangement links TRBV11-1 to TRBJ1-1, with TRBD1 identical over 8 bases. V lost 4 bases, J lost 6 bases, and 13 bases stayed unmatched. Germline CDR1 is SGHAT and CDR2 is FQDESV (reference sequence). The CDR3 is 16 residues long. The CDR3 loop is CASSWTSGGEGSEAFF. CDR3 nucleotides: TGTGCCAGCAGCTGGACCTCAGGGGGCGAAGGGTCTGAAGCTTTCTTT.

V gene TRBV9 combines with J gene TRBJ2-3, with 7 bases matching TRBD1. The germline gives CDR1 SGDLS, CDR2 YYNGEE. The CDR3 loop spans 12 amino acids. The V segment lost 5 bases and the J segment 6 bases; nucleotides outside the gene matches: 3. Here the CDR3 DNA reads TGTGCCAGCAGTGGGACAGCGGATACGCAGTATTTT. Translation gives CASSGTADTQYF.

This chain connects TRBV5-4 to TRBJ1-2; D perhaps matches TRBD1 (5 bases). V gave up 7 bases and J gave up 7 bases, with 14 bases separating them. CDR1 is SGHNT, CDR2 YYREEE, per germline (reference sequence). The CDR3 covers 12 residues. CDR3 DNA sequence: TGTGCCAGCGGCCGGGCAGGGCTTGGCTACACCTTC. It yields the protein CASGRAGLGYTF.

The chain combines TRBV29-1 with TRBJ1-1; D unclear. Germline loops: CDR1 SQVTM, CDR2 ANQGSEA. Trimming cost V 2 bases and J 5 bases, with 12 bases left between them. CDR3 length: 13 residues. The CDR3 spells CSVERRMRTEAFF. Here the CDR3 DNA reads TGCAGCGTTGAAAGACGGATGAGGACTGAAGCTTTCTTT.